These T cell receptor beta chains were read from a single sample in a study of OX40 agonist ivuxolimab in advanced cancers. Measured with immunoSEQ multiplex PCR; TCRdb has only the in-frame clones, and not every one. The table shows about 82,000 clones, with approximately 85% occurring only once. The source material was CD4+ or CD8+ T cells sorted from blood, sampled in a trial of the OX40 agonist ivuxolimab. These receptors originate from an adult with an advanced solid tumor such as melanoma, head and neck, liver or kidney cancer. Each CDR3 is given with its conserved first and last residue. The order of the fields is clone size, J gene, D gene, V gene, CDR3 DNA, CDR3 protein. The D gene is left open where the match is weak. The size entry is marked missing in some rows and otherwise reads once, few, many or a size class.

once	TRBJ2-5	TRBD1	TRBV5-4	TGTGCCAGCAGCGCGGGGACAGGGATACCCCAAGAGACCCAGTACTTC	CASSAGTGIPQETQYF
.	TRBJ1-3	.	TRBV9	TGTGCCAGCGGGCCCAACAGGGCCTCCTCTGGAAACACCATATATTTT	CASGPNRASSGNTIYF
.	TRBJ1-1	TRBD1	TRBV11-2	TGTGCCAGCAGCTTAGATGTCGCAGGGGGCGGTTTTGAAGCTTTCTTT	CASSLDVAGGGFEAFF
.	TRBJ1-1	TRBD1	TRBV2	TGTGCCAGCAGTGTCACGCAGGGGGCCGCGTCCGAAGCTTTCTTT	CASSVTQGAASEAFF
.	TRBJ2-5	.	TRBV2	TGTGCCAGCAGTGCTGAGGACCAGTACCAAGAGACCCAGTACTTC	CASSAEDQYQETQYF
.	TRBJ2-7	.	TRBV6-1	TGTGCCAGCAGTGAAGGTCGACAGGGAGGGCAGTACTTC	CASSEGRQGGQYF
.	TRBJ1-6	.	TRBV5-1	TGCGCCAGCAGCCCAAACTCAGGGGACCCCTATAATTCACCCCTCCACTTT	CASSPNSGDPYNSPLHF
.	TRBJ1-4	TRBD1	TRBV28	TGTGCCAGCAGGCCGACAGGGAGGAATGAAAAACTGTTTTTT	CASRPTGRNEKLFF
once	TRBJ2-3	TRBD1	TRBV28	TGTGCCAGCAGTCCTCGACAGGGGCCCACAGATACGCAGTATTTT	CASSPRQGPTDTQYF
.	TRBJ2-3	.	TRBV5-1	TGCGCCAGCAGCTTGAGTGTGAGTCCGGAACTAACAGATACGCAGTATTTT	CASSLSVSPELTDTQYF
.	TRBJ1-5	.	TRBV4-1	TGCGCCAGCAGCCAAGACCGATTAGGGCCCCAGCATTTT	CASSQDRLGPQHF
.	TRBJ2-4	TRBD2	TRBV5-4	TGTGCCAGCAGCTTGAGGCAAGCGGGACCCCGACCCAAAAACATTCAGTACTTC	CASSLRQAGPRPKNIQYF
.	TRBJ2-3	TRBD2	TRBV5-1	TGCGCCAGCAGCTTGGGAGGCGGGGGATACACAGATACGCAGTATTTT	CASSLGGGGYTDTQYF
.	TRBJ2-7	TRBD1	TRBV27	TGTGCCAGCAGTTCCGGGACAGGGCTATTGTACGAGCAGTACTTC	CASSSGTGLLYEQYF
few	TRBJ1-1	TRBD1	TRBV7-3	TGTGCCAGCAGCCACGGACAGGGGGCACAAGCTTTCTTT	CASSHGQGAQAFF
once	TRBJ1-5	TRBD1	TRBV30	TGTGCCTGGAGTGACAGGGGAAATCAGCCCCAGCATTTT	CAWSDRGNQPQHF
.	TRBJ2-3	.	TRBV6-5	TGTGCCAGCAGTTACTCGACCCGAAGCACAGATACGCAGTATTTT	CASSYSTRSTDTQYF
.	TRBJ1-5	.	TRBV16	TGTGCCAGCAGCCAATCCGTCGGGAGGGCAGGCAATCAGCCCCAGCATTTT	CASSQSVGRAGNQPQHF
.	TRBJ1-3	.	TRBV19	TGTGCCAGTAGTATAGTGGGCGCCGGATACTCTGGAAACACCATATATTTT	CASSIVGAGYSGNTIYF
once	TRBJ1-2	.	TRBV5-1	TGCGCCAGCAGCTTGGAGAGTGGGGGGGCCTATGGCTACACCTTC	CASSLESGGAYGYTF
.	TRBJ1-2	.	TRBV5-4	TGTGCCAGCAGCTTGGAGTCGGGGGCAGGGAGGAACTATGGCTACACCTTC	CASSLESGAGRNYGYTF
.	TRBJ1-1	TRBD1	TRBV5-6	TGTGCCAGCAGCTTGGTCGGACAGGGGGCCTCTTCGGCTGAAGCTTTCTTT	CASSLVGQGASSAEAFF
few	TRBJ1-6	.	TRBV7-2	TGTGCCAGCAGCTTAGTCGGGGATGGTAATTCACCCCTCCACTTT	CASSLVGDGNSPLHF
.	TRBJ1-1	.	TRBV21-1	TGTGCCAGCAGCAAGGGACAGGGGGCCAAGAACACTGAAGCTTTCTTT	CASSKGQGAKNTEAFF
.	TRBJ2-7	.	TRBV19	TGTGCCAGTAGTATAGGGACAGACTACGAGCAGTACTTC	CASSIGTDYEQYF
.	TRBJ2-7	TRBD1	TRBV4-3	TGCGCCAGCAGCCCAGGGGGTTCCTACGAGCAGTACTTC	CASSPGGSYEQYF
.	TRBJ2-2	.	TRBV9	TGTGCCAGCAGCGTACAGGGTAACGGGGAGCTGTTTTTT	CASSVQGNGELFF
once	TRBJ2-5	.	TRBV14	TGTGCCAGCAGCCGGGACTCAGAAGAGACCCAGTACTTC	CASSRDSEETQYF
.	TRBJ1-1	TRBD1	TRBV29-1	TGCAGCGTTGTACCGGACAGGGTGTTTGACACTGAAGCTTTCTTT	CSVVPDRVFDTEAFF
.	TRBJ1-2	TRBD1	TRBV27	TGTGCCAGCAGTATCCGGACAGGAGCCGTCTATGGCTACACCTTC	CASSIRTGAVYGYTF
once	TRBJ1-5	.	TRBV28	TGTGCCAGCAGTTTCAGTGGGCCCCAGCATTTT	CASSFSGPQHF
.	TRBJ1-1	.	TRBV7-9	TGTGCCAGCAGCTTAGACGGCAAAAACACTGAAGCTTTCTTT	CASSLDGKNTEAFF
.	TRBJ2-1	TRBD1	TRBV19	TGTGCCAGTAGTATAGGCACTACAGGGGACAATGAGCAGTTCTTC	CASSIGTTGDNEQFF
.	TRBJ1-1	.	TRBV19	TGTGCCAGTAGTATTATGGCAGCAACTGAAGCTTTCTTT	CASSIMAATEAFF
.	TRBJ2-2	.	TRBV28	TGTGCCAGCAGTTTAGCGGGCCGAGGGAAAGAGCTGTTTTTT	CASSLAGRGKELFF
.	TRBJ1-1	.	TRBV12-5	TGTGCTAGTGGTGCCGGCCGGGGGGCCACTGAAGCTTTCTTT	CASGAGRGATEAFF
.	TRBJ2-1	.	TRBV28	TGTGCCAGCAGTGTTACAGGGAACAATGAGCAGTTCTTC	CASSVTGNNEQFF
.	TRBJ2-3	.	TRBV25-1	TGTGCCAGCAGTGAGGACTACATCCCAGATACGCAGTATTTT	CASSEDYIPDTQYF
.	TRBJ1-5	.	TRBV10-3	TGTGCCATCAGCGCCGGGTTTGTTTATCAGCCCCAGCATTTT	CAISAGFVYQPQHF
few	TRBJ2-5	.	TRBV9	TGTGCCAGCAGCCCTCAGGAGACCCAGTACTTC	CASSPQETQYF
.	TRBJ2-7	.	TRBV11-2	TGTGCCAGCAGCTTACTTATTGGGGCTAAATACGAGCAGTACTTC	CASSLLIGAKYEQYF
.	TRBJ2-7	.	TRBV19	TGTGCCAGTAGCACTTGGGACGTACCTACCTACGAGCAGTACTTC	CASSTWDVPTYEQYF
.	TRBJ1-5	.	TRBV30	TGTGCCTGGAGTGTAGGCCAAGGGTGGTCCAAACTCCAGCATTTT	CAWSVGQGWSKLQHF
.	TRBJ2-7	TRBD1	TRBV30	TGTGCCTGCGGTCGGGACAGGGTATACGAGCAGTACTTC	CACGRDRVYEQYF
.	TRBJ2-1	TRBD2	TRBV27	TGTGCCAGCGGAACGGGGGGGTCCTACAATGAGCAGTTCTTC	CASGTGGSYNEQFF
.	TRBJ1-5	.	TRBV4-2	TGTGCCAGCAGCCAAGATTTCGGACACATGCTCAATCAGCCCCAGCATTTT	CASSQDFGHMLNQPQHF
once	TRBJ1-1	.	TRBV9	TGTGCCAGCAGCGTACCCGTACAGGGCGGGGATAAGGCTTTCTTT	CASSVPVQGGDKAFF
few	TRBJ2-5	TRBD1	TRBV10-3	TGTGCCATCAGTGAGCCGGACAGGGGAAGTAGAGAGACCCAGTACTTC	CAISEPDRGSRETQYF
.	TRBJ2-3	.	TRBV19	TGTGCCAGTACCCTCCGGGGGGCCACAGATACGCAGTATTTT	CASTLRGATDTQYF